Following are 11 T cell receptor beta chains from one sample sequenced in a study of blood T cell repertoires in COVID-19 (dated by TCRdb to about 2020). Preparation of the library involved the immunoSEQ multiplex PCR assay. The table was pulled from immuneACCESS by TCRdb, which kept in-frame rearrangements only. Such tables lose some clones; where checked, under half of the loss comes from unresolved V genes, and the rest has no known cause. The sample table holds 150,000 or so clones, of which over 65% were seen once. The ten largest clones represent about 3% of the sample. Sequenced material: peripheral blood. The receptor set was obtained from a woman older than 75 with acute or convalescent COVID-19.

The chain joins TRBV10-3 to TRBJ2-3; D not resolved. Germline CDR1 ENHRY, CDR2 SYGVKD. The CDR3 is made up of 13 amino acids. V dropped 5 bases and J dropped 2 bases, with 8 bases sitting between them. CDR3: CAISHEYTDTQYF. In nucleotides, the CDR3 is TGTGCCATCAGTCACGAGTACACAGATACGCAGTATTTT.

The chain couples TRBV3-1 (or the pseudogene TRBV3-2) to TRBJ1-1; the D is unclear. The CDR3 is made up of 16 amino acids. The V and J ends lost 1 base and 4 bases respectively, with 16 bases between them. Germline CDR1 reads LGHDT; CDR2 reads YNNKEL (reference sequence). The CDR3 spells CASSQVSFITGTEAFF. CDR3 bases: TGTGCCAGCAGCCAAGTCTCCTTTATAACGGGCACTGAAGCTTTCTTT.

The sample holds one count of this clone. DNA for the CDR3: TGTGCCAGCAGTTACGGAGGCGTAGGTAATGAAAAACTGTTTTTT. Translating gives CASSYGGVGNEKLFF. The chain links TRBV6-2 or TRBV6-3 to TRBJ1-4; D gene uncertain. The V end was cut by 2 bases, the J end by 4 bases, with 11 bases between. The CDR3 runs to 15 residues. Germline assignment: CDR1 MNHEY and CDR2 SVGEGT.

V is TRBV18 and J is TRBJ2-7; 9 positions match TRBD2. CDR1 is KGHSH and CDR2 is LQKENI in the germline V gene. V gave up 4 bases and J gave up 5 bases; unmatched junction bases: 12. The CDR3 loop spans 16 amino acids. CDR3 sequence reads: CASSQSLIAGANEQYF. CDR3 coding DNA: TGTGCCAGCTCACAATCGTTAATAGCGGGAGCCAACGAGCAGTACTTC.

The chain has TRBV2 and TRBJ2-3, with a weak D call TRBD2 (6 bases). CDR1 is SNHLY and CDR2 is FYNNEI in the germline V gene. This CDR3 spans 14 amino acids. Trimming cost V 6 bases and J 4 bases, with 14 bases left between them. CDR3 nucleotide sequence: TGTGCCAGCAGGCAGACTAGTCAGGCAGATACGCAGTATTTT. It translates to CASRQTSQADTQYF.

The chain has TRBV5-6 and TRBJ2-5, with D hard to call. V lost 1 base and J 2 bases, leaving 6 bases between the germline ends. The CDR3 runs 13 residues. Germline CDR1 SGHDT, CDR2 YYEEEE. CDR3 in amino acids: CASSLFSQETQYF. As DNA, the CDR3 is TGTGCCAGCAGCTTGTTCAGTCAAGAGACCCAGTACTTC.

The V call is TRBV18, the J call TRBJ1-5; D unclear. The CDR3 loop spans 15 amino acids. The germline gives CDR1 KGHSH, CDR2 LQKENI. Trimming cost V 6 bases and J 0 bases, with 12 bases left between them. CDR3: CASSLVRSSNQPQHF. CDR3 sequence (DNA): TGTGCCAGCTCCCTGGTGAGGTCTAGCAATCAGCCCCAGCATTTT.

This chain joins TRBV7-2 and TRBJ1-3; D is ambiguous. Germline V gene sequence: CDR1 SGHTA, CDR2 FQGNSA. V lost 3 bases, J lost 2 bases, and 14 bases lay in between. The CDR3 contains 16 residues. CDR3 coding DNA: TGTGCCAGCAGCTTGGGCGGGCCGGGCGCTGGAAACACCATATATTTT. As protein: CASSLGGPGAGNTIYF.

This clone has a single count. V usage is TRBV18 and J usage is TRBJ2-1, with 12 bases matching TRBD2. V lost 3 bases to trimming and J lost 4 bases; unmatched junction nucleotides: 7. The CDR3 sequence is 17 residues long. CDR1 and CDR2 from the germline V gene are KGHSH and LQKENI. CDR3 sequence: CASSPPASGRAYNEQFF. The CDR3 DNA sequence: TGTGCCAGCTCACCTCCGGCTAGCGGGAGGGCTTACAATGAGCAGTTCTTC.

There are a few counts of this clone. J is TRBJ2-4 and V is TRBV10-2; no firm D call. V lost 2 bases and J lost 1, with 3 bases in between. Germline lookup yields CDR1 WSHSY and CDR2 SAAADI. The CDR3 is made up of 13 amino acids. The CDR3 DNA reads TGCGCCAGCAGTGAGCGGGCCAAAAACATTCAGTACTTC. Its protein is CASSERAKNIQYF.

This clone is a singleton in its sample. The rearrangement uses TRBV9 and TRBJ2-1; 7 bases match TRBD2. This CDR3 has 15 amino acids. CDR1 and CDR2 (germline): SGDLS, YYNGEE. Germline trimming cut 0 bases from V and 7 bases from J; bases unmatched to any gene: 7. The CDR3 here is CASSVVGGSWNEQFF. The CDR3 DNA reads TGTGCCAGCAGCGTAGTCGGCGGGAGTTGGAATGAGCAGTTCTTC.